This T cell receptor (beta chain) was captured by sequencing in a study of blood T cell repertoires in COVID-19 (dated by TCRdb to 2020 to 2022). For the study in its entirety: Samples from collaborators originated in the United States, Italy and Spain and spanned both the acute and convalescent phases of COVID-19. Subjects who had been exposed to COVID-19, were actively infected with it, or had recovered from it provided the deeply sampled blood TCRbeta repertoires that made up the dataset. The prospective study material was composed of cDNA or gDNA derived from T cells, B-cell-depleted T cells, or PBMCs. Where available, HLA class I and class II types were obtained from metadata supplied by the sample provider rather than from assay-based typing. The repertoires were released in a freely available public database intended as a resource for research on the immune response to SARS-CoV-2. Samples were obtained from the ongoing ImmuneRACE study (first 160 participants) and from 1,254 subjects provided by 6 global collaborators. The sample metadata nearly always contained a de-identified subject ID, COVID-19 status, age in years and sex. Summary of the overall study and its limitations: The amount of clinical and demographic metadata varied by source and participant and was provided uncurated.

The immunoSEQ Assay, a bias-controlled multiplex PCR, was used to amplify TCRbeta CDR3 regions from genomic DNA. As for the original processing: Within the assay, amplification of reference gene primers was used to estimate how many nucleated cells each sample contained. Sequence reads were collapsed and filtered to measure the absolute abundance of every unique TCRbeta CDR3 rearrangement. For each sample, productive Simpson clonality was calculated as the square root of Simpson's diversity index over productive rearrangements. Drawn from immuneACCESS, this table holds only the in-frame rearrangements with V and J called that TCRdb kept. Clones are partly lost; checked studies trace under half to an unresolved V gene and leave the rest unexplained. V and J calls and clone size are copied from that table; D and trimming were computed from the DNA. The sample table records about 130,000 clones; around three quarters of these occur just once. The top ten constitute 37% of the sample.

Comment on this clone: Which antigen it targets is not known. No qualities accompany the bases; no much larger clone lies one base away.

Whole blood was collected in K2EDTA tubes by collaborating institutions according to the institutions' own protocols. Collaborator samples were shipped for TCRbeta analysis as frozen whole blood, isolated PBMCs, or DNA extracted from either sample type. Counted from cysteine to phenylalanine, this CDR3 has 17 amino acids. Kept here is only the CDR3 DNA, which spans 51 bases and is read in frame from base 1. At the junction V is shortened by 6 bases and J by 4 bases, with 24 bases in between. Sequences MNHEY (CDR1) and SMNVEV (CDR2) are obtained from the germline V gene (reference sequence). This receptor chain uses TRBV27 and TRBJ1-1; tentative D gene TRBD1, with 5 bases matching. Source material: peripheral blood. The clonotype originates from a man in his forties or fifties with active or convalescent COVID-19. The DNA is TGTGCCAGCAGCCCCTTAGATGGGGCCTTAAGGGGCACTGAAGCTTTCTTT. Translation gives CASSPLDGALRGTEAFF.